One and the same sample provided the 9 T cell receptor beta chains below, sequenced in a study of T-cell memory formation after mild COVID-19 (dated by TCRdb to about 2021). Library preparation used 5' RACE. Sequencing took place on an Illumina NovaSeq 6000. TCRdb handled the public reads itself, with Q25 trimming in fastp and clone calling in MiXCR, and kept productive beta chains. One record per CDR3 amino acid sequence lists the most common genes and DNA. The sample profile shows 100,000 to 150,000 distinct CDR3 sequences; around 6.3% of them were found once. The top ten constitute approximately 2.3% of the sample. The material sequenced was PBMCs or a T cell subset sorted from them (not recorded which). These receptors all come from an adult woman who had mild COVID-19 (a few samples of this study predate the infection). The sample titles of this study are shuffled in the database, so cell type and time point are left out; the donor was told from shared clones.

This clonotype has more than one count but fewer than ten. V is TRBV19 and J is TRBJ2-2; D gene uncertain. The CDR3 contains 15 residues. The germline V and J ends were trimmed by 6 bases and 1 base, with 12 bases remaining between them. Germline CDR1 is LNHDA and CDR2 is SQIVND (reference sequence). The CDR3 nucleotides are TGTGCCAGTAGCTCGAGACGGATGAACACCGGGGAGCTGTTTTTT. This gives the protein CASSSRRMNTGELFF.

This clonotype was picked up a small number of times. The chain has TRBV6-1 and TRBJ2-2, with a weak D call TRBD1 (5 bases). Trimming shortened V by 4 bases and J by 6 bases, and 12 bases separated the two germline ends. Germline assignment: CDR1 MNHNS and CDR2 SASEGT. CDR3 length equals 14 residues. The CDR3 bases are TGTGCCAGCAGTGTAGGGGCTCAGGCCGGGGAGCTGTTTTTT. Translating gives CASSVGAQAGELFF.

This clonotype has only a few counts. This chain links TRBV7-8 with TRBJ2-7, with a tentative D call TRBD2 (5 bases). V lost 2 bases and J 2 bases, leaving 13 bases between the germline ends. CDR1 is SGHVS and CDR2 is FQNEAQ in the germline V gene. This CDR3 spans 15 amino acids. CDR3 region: CASSLRRHLPYEQYF. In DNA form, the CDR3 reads TGTGCCAGCAGCTTAAGGAGGCATCTCCCCTACGAGCAGTACTTC.

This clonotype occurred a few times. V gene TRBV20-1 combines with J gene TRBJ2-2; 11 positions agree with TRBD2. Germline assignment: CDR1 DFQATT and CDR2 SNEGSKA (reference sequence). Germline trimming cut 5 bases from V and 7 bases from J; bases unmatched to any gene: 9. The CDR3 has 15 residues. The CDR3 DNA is TGCAGTGCTTGGAGGCTAGCGGGAGGACACGGGGAGCTGTTTTTT. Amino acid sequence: CSAWRLAGGHGELFF.

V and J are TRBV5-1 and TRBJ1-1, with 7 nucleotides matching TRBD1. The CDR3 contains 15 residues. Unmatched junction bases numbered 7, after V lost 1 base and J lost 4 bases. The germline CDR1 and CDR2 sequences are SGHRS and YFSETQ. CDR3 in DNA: TGCGCCAGCAGCTTGCGACAGGGCGGGGGCACTGAAGCTTTCTTT. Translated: CASSLRQGGGTEAFF.

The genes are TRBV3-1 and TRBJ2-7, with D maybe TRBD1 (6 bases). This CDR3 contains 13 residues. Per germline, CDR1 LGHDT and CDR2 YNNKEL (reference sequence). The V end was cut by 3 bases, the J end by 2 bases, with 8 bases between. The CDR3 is CASSHDRPYEQYF. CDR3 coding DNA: TGTGCCAGCAGCCACGACAGGCCCTACGAGCAGTACTTC.

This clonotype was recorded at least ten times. As DNA, the CDR3 is TGTGCCAGCAGTTCGCTGCAGGGTACAATAATATGGACCCAGTACTTC. Protein product: CASSSLQGTIIWTQYF. The chain has TRBV6-5 and TRBJ2-5, with a possible D match to TRBD1 (5 bases). Germline CDR1 is MNHEY and CDR2 is SVGAGI. The CDR3 contains 16 residues. Deletions cut 4 bases from V and 7 bases from J, with 22 bases between.

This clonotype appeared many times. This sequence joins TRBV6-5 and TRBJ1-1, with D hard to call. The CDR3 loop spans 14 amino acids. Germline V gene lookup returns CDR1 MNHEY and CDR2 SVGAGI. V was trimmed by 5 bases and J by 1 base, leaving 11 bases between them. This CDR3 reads CASSPGRKNTEAFF. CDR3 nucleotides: TGTGCCAGCAGTCCCGGACGGAAGAACACTGAAGCTTTCTTT.

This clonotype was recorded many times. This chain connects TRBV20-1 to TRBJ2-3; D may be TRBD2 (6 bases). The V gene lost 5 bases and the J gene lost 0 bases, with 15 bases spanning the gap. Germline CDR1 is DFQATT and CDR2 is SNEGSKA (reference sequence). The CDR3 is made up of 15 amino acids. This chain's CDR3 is CSAHRHSGSTDTQYF. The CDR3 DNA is TGCAGTGCTCACCGACATAGCGGCAGCACAGATACGCAGTATTTT.